This record looks at one TCR beta chain sequence and its context. Its antigen is not identified. The CDR3 is made up of 13 amino acids. The TRB cDNA libraries were prepared by 5' RACE with UMI labels. TCRdb processed the 5' RACE reads again and assigns one entry to each CDR3 protein, with no DNA. This specimen shows approximately 130,000 distinct CDR3 sequences; the ten leading clones hold around 0.41%. This sample is part of a study of CXCR3-negative and CXCR3-positive naive CD8 T cells. General study findings and limits: CXCR3-expressing naive cells carried TRB CDR3s more hydrophobic than those of CXCR3-negative naive cells.

The TCR comes from a human donor in good health. Some clones in this sample may be carry-over from other donors' samples. This chain links TRBV12-3 or TRBV12-4 with TRBJ2-5; TCRdb indicates TRBD1, and absent DNA this call remains unverified. The specimen sequenced was naive CXCR3+ CD8+ T cells from blood. Subset described: CD45RO-CCR7+CD27+CD95- naive CD8+ T cells expressing CXCR3 (TNR3+). The CDR3 region is CASSFPWMETQYF.